What follows is one TCR beta chain and its context. This sample stems from a study of Graves' ophthalmopathy and Graves' hyperthyroidism. Study-wide background: At initial diagnosis, peripheral blood was obtained, and this preceded any treatment.

Scientists amplified the TCR beta CDR3 regions from RNA transcripts. Second-round multiplex PCR followed a first-round RT-PCR using HTBI primers. TCRdb reprocessed the multiplex PCR reads via MiXCR and lists one record per CDR3 protein. The top ten hold approximately 9.6% of the sample, which has some 200,000 distinct CDR3 sequences, 25% to 30% seen once. Trimming removed 4 bases from V and 5 bases from J, with 15 bases in between. Per germline, CDR1 MNHEY and CDR2 SVGEGT. This CDR3 comprises 16 residues. This rearrangement joins TRBV6-2 or TRBV6-3 to TRBJ1-6, with TRBD1 as a possible D gene (6 bases). The source is a man aged 50 or older with Graves' ophthalmopathy. Sequenced input: peripheral blood. Written as DNA, the CDR3 is TGTGCCAGCAGTTCCGCAGGGGTTTTGGATAATTCACCCCTCCACTTT. Translation gives CASSSAGVLDNSPLHF.